This TCR beta chain emerged from a study of blood T cell repertoires in COVID-19. On the study more broadly: Collection of acute and convalescent COVID-19 samples took place in the United States, Italy and Spain. PBMCs, B-cell-depleted T cells, or T cells were the source of the cDNA or gDNA that made up the material.

Everyone who took part was 18 to 89 years old, and they came from about two dozen US areas. Sequencing was performed with immunoSEQ multiplex PCR; in TCRdb, only in-frame clones are kept and a portion is missing. In the table there are 150,000 or so clones, roughly 87% of which are singletons. The germline V and J ends were trimmed by 0 bases and 7 bases, with 12 bases remaining between them. Germline lookup yields CDR1 SQVTM and CDR2 ANQGSEA. CDR3 length: 13 residues. The table lists this clone with a count of one. This chain joins TRBV29-1 and TRBJ1-2; possibly TRBD1 for D (6 bases). Sequencing input: PBMCs or T cells enriched from blood (not recorded which). The TCR originated in a human donor with acute COVID-19. The donor label of this sample is uncertain. CDR3 amino acids: CSVEDRNRVGYTF. DNA of the CDR3: TGCAGCGTTGAAGATCGAAACAGGGTTGGCTACACCTTC.